The present T cell receptor (beta chain) was sequenced within a study of early T cells in non-severe SARS-CoV-2 infection. Looking at the study overall: Sequenced material consisted of bulk RNA (from unsorted whole blood), and chains were unpaired. Study observations and caveats: Using VDJdb, the matching emphasized anti-spike CD8 responses while missing private and CD4 specificities.

The CDR3 extends over 15 amino acids. Germline V gene lookup returns CDR1 SGHTA and CDR2 FQGNSA. V lost 4 bases, J lost 3 bases, and 7 bases stayed unmatched. Unique molecular identifiers were added to individual cDNA molecules. From the 5' RACE reads, TCRdb called clonotypes with MiXCR, one entry per CDR3 protein. This repertoire shows 60,000 to 75,000 distinct CDR3 sequences, 9% to 10% found once; its top ten account for 15% to 17%. This clonotype was recorded at least ten times. Its specificity is unknown. The chain combines TRBV7-2 with TRBJ2-7; 9 bases align to TRBD1. The origin of this receptor is an adult who was a healthcare worker with PCR-confirmed SARS-CoV-2 infection or an uninfected control (not recorded which). The sequencing here drew on whole blood, taken at baseline. This CDR3 reads CASSYGTGGVYEQYF. The CDR3 DNA is TGTGCCAGCAGCTATGGCACAGGGGGCGTCTACGAGCAGTACTTC.